These T cell receptor beta chains were read from a single sample in a study of Graves' ophthalmopathy and Graves' hyperthyroidism. TCRdb ran MiXCR on the multiplex PCR reads and lists one entry per CDR3 protein. The sample yields under 350,000 distinct CDR3 sequences, 15% to 20% seen once. Sequencing was performed on peripheral blood. These receptors were obtained from an adult man with Graves' ophthalmopathy. The CDR3 runs from the conserved cysteine through the conserved F or W. D genes are given only for firm matches. Size is stated for part of the rows, as once, few or many counts, or as a class when the clone is expanded.

j_gene | abundance | v_gene | d_gene | CDR3aa | CDR3nt
TRBJ2-5 | . | TRBV28 | TRBD1 | CATNRGKETQYF | TGTGCCACCAACAGGGGCAAAGAGACCCAGTACTTC
TRBJ2-7 | many | TRBV2 | . | CASSGGTALITYEQYF | TGTGCCAGCAGTGGAGGGACGGCATTGATAACGTACGAGCAGTACTTC
TRBJ2-6 | many | TRBV10-3 | TRBD1 | CAISLKPGQIESGANVLTF | TGTGCCATCAGTCTAAAACCGGGACAGATAGAGTCTGGGGCCAACGTCCTGACTTTC
TRBJ1-1 | many | TRBV11-2 | . | CASSLAGRTEAFF | TGTGCCAGCAGCTTAGCCGGGCGCACTGAAGCTTTCTTT
TRBJ1-2 | many | TRBV6-5 | . | CASSPSYRGYTF | TGTGCCAGCAGCCCATCCTACAGGGGCTACACCTTC
TRBJ1-2 | many | TRBV29-1 | . | CSVAQTGIYGYTF | TGCAGCGTTGCGCAGACAGGCATCTATGGCTACACCTTC
TRBJ1-3 | many | TRBV6-5 | . | CATIGDENTIYF | TGTGCCACCATCGGGGACGAAAACACCATATATTTT
TRBJ1-5 | . | TRBV6-2/TRBV6-3 | . | CASSYSRSRGSPNQPQHF | TGTGCCAGCAGTTATAGCCGTAGCAGGGGATCGCCTAATCAGCCCCAGCATTTT
TRBJ1-1 | . | TRBV29-1 | TRBD1 | CSVMTGFDTEAFF | TGCAGCGTCATGACAGGGTTTGACACTGAAGCTTTCTTT
TRBJ2-7 | . | TRBV7-6 | TRBD1 | CASSPRTGGADYEQYF | TGTGCCAGCAGCCCCCGGACAGGGGGCGCGGACTACGAGCAGTACTTC
TRBJ2-5 | many | TRBV11-2 | . | CASSLQVLETQYF | TGTGCCAGCAGCTTACAGGTCCTAGAGACCCAGTACTTC
TRBJ2-2 | many | TRBV2 | . | CASTATLGETGELFF | TGTGCCAGCACCGCAACACTAGGGGAAACCGGGGAGCTGTTTTTT
TRBJ1-5 | many | TRBV20-1 | . | CSAELGRAQHF | TGCAGTGCTGAACTGGGTCGGGCCCAGCATTTT
TRBJ1-5 | . | TRBV6-1 | . | CASSPHSQRQPQHF | TGTGCCAGCAGTCCCCACTCCCAGCGTCAGCCCCAGCATTTT
TRBJ2-5 | many | TRBV6-2/TRBV6-3 | . | CASSYPLLPDVRPQETQYF | TGTGCCAGCAGTTATCCCTTACTACCCGATGTGCGGCCCCAAGAGACCCAGTACTTC
TRBJ1-1 | many | TRBV12-5 | . | CASGLSGRGANTEAFF | TGTGCTAGTGGTTTGTCCGGACGAGGGGCGAACACTGAAGCTTTCTTT
TRBJ2-7 | . | TRBV7-8 | TRBD2 | CASSSGGDVYEQYF | TGTGCCAGCAGCTCGGGGGGGGACGTATACGAGCAGTACTTC
TRBJ2-5 | many | TRBV28 | TRBD1 | CASSTSSDRADTETQYF | TGTGCCAGCAGTACCTCGTCGGACAGGGCTGACACGGAGACCCAGTACTTC
TRBJ2-2 | many | TRBV14 | TRBD1 | CASTQGASSLTGELFF | TGTGCCAGCACCCAGGGGGCGTCTAGCTTGACCGGGGAGCTGTTTTTT
TRBJ2-2 | many | TRBV7-8 | . | CASSALAVDTGELFF | TGTGCCAGCAGCGCCCTAGCTGTAGACACCGGGGAGCTGTTTTTT
TRBJ1-5 | many | TRBV6-2/TRBV6-3 | . | CASSRRRGSNQPQHF | TGTGCCAGCAGCCGTCGTCGGGGTAGCAATCAGCCCCAGCATTTT
TRBJ2-7 | many | TRBV12-3/TRBV12-4 | TRBD2 | CASSPQGLPGDEQYF | TGTGCCAGCAGTCCGCAGGGACTACCCGGCGACGAGCAGTACTTC
TRBJ1-2 | many | TRBV11-1 | TRBD1 | CASSLWTGRADYGYTF | TGTGCCAGCAGCCTCTGGACAGGGAGAGCTGATTATGGCTACACCTTC
TRBJ2-7 | many | TRBV20-1 | . | CSAFDKTRDEQYF | TGCAGTGCGTTTGATAAAACTCGTGACGAGCAGTACTTC
TRBJ1-5 | many | TRBV2 | . | CASGAGNQPQHF | TGTGCCAGCGGGGCAGGCAATCAGCCCCAGCATTTT
TRBJ1-2 | many | TRBV4-2 | . | CASSQGGWGTLDGYTF | TGTGCCAGCAGCCAAGGGGGTTGGGGAACCCTAGATGGCTACACCTTC
TRBJ2-7 | once | TRBV12-3/TRBV12-4 | . | CASSPGGFVHEQYF | TGTGCCAGCAGTCCCGGCGGTTTTGTCCACGAGCAGTACTTC
TRBJ2-5 | many | TRBV6-1 | . | CASTRERTAQETQYF | TGTGCCAGCACCAGAGAAAGGACAGCACAAGAGACCCAGTACTTC
TRBJ1-6 | few | TRBV28 | TRBD1 | CASTPRGQGLSPLHF | TGTGCCAGCACTCCCAGGGGACAGGGATTGTCACCCCTCCACTTT